This T cell receptor beta chain was retrieved from a study of blood T cell repertoires in COVID-19. The repertoire was sequenced with immunoSEQ multiplex PCR; TCRdb's copy has only in-frame clones and lacks some. This sample has a few hundred thousand clones, with roughly 89% found just once. This receptor was taken from a man aged 18 to 30 with acute COVID-19. Sequencing used PBMCs or T cells enriched from blood (not recorded which).

The CDR3 spells CASSAPPGQRETQYF. DNA for the CDR3: TGTGCCAGCAGCGCTCCTCCCGGACAACGAGAGACCCAGTACTTC. This chain uses TRBV14 with TRBJ2-5; possible D gene TRBD1, 5 bases. The germline gives CDR1 SGHDN, CDR2 FVKESK. The CDR3 totals 15 residues. V lost 5 bases to trimming and J lost 4 bases, with 17 bases between them.